One and the same sample provided the 5 T cell receptor beta chains below, sequenced in a study of T cells in Graves' hyperthyroidism and ophthalmopathy (dated by TCRdb to the late 2010s). Library prep was done by multiplex PCR. Reads for this sample came from an Illumina HiSeq 2000. The TCR beta CDR3 regions were amplified from RNA transcripts. For the first round of RT-PCR on the TCR CDR3, the HTBI primer set was used together with the Qiagen OneStep RT-PCR kit. TCRdb reanalyzed the raw reads on its own, using fastp at Q25 for trimming and MiXCR for clone calling, and kept in-frame beta chains. Here each entry gathers all rows of one CDR3 protein and keeps the most common genes and DNA. The sample table holds roughly 380,000 distinct CDR3 sequences, of which approximately 15% were seen once. The top ten hold approximately 11% of the sample. What was sequenced was blood. The receptors derive from a woman in her sixties with Graves' hyperthyroidism.

This clonotype has more than one count but fewer than ten. V and J are TRBV20-1 and TRBJ1-3, with D unresolved. CDR1 DFQATT and CDR2 SNEGSKA come from the germline V gene (reference sequence). The CDR3 loop spans 15 amino acids. Trimming cost V 2 bases and J 0 bases, with 11 bases left between them. CDR3 sequence: CSARSPWGSGNTIYF. The CDR3 DNA follows: TGCAGTGCTAGATCCCCCTGGGGCTCTGGAAACACCATATATTTT.

This clonotype was counted at least ten times. The chain combines TRBV29-1 with TRBJ2-1; 9 bases are shared with TRBD1. This CDR3 region has 13 residues. Germline assignment: CDR1 SQVTM and CDR2 ANQGSEA. The CDR3 DNA is TGCACCTCAGGGACAGGGATCAGGAATGAGCAGTTCTTC. Amino acid sequence: CTSGTGIRNEQFF.

This clonotype has ten or more counts. The chain is built from TRBV2 and TRBJ2-7, with D maybe TRBD2 (5 bases). This CDR3 has 13 amino acids. The germline gives CDR1 SNHLY, CDR2 FYNNEI. V was shortened by 3 bases and J by 4 bases, with 10 bases between the two germline ends. CDR3 sequence (DNA): TGTGCCAGCAGTGATAGAAGGGAGTACGAGCAGTACTTC. Its protein product is CASSDRREYEQYF.

This clonotype has ten or more counts. The chain joins TRBV2 to TRBJ2-5; D may be TRBD2 (5 bases). V dropped 6 bases and J dropped 2 bases, with 13 bases sitting between them. Per germline, CDR1 SNHLY and CDR2 FYNNEI. The CDR3 contains 14 residues. CDR3 nucleotides: TGTGCCAGCAGAATTACTTCGGGGCAAGAGACCCAGTACTTC. This codes for CASRITSGQETQYF.

This clonotype was recorded at least ten times. V gene TRBV12-3 or TRBV12-4 combines with J gene TRBJ1-6, with a tentative D call TRBD1 (6 bases). V lost 7 bases and J 8 bases, leaving 15 bases between the germline ends. The CDR3 is 14 residues long. The CDR3, as DNA: TGTGCCAGCACTGCGCCAGGGGCTTATTCACCCCTCCACTTT. Translated, it gives CASTAPGAYSPLHF.